These T cell receptor beta chains were read from a single sample in a study of T cell responses to AZD1222 COVID-19 vaccine. TCRdb's copy holds only in-frame clones and misses some; the assay was immunoSEQ multiplex PCR. The table has 100,000 to 150,000 clones, approximately 88% seen once; the top ten hold less than 6%. Sequences were derived from peripheral blood, sampled on day 0 of AZD1222 vaccination. Receptor source: an adult in good health. Both conserved end residues are part of each CDR3. D genes are given only for firm matches. Rows may omit the clone size; those that give it use once, few, many or a size class.

TRBJ2-7,TRBV6-6,-,-,TGTGCCAGCAGTTACACTTCTGTCACGGTCGACGAGCAGTACTTC,CASSYTSVTVDEQYF
TRBJ2-7,TRBV5-1,-,-,TGCGCCAGCAGCTTGGGAGGGCAGTACGAGCAGTACTTC,CASSLGGQYEQYF
TRBJ2-5,TRBV11-2,-,TRBD1,TGTGCCAGCAACGGACAGGGGGCGGCGGGAGAGACCCAGTACTTC,CASNGQGAAGETQYF
TRBJ1-5,TRBV7-2,-,-,TGTGCCAGCAGCTTACAGGAGAATCAGCCCCAGCATTTT,CASSLQENQPQHF
TRBJ1-3,TRBV4-3,-,-,TGCGCCAGCAGCCAAGAAACGGCTGGAAACACCATATATTTT,CASSQETAGNTIYF
TRBJ2-3,TRBV18,-,TRBD2,TGTGCCAGCTCACCTCCTGGCGGGGGAGGCACAGATACGCAGTATTTT,CASSPPGGGGTDTQYF
TRBJ2-2,TRBV3-1/TRBV3-2,-,TRBD1,TGTGCCAGCGAGGGGGCGCGCAACGGGGAGCTGTTTTTT,CASEGARNGELFF
TRBJ1-2,TRBV6-6,-,-,TGTGCCAGCAGTCCAGTCCTTGGAGGAACGGAGGACTATGGCTACACCTTC,CASSPVLGGTEDYGYTF
TRBJ2-3,TRBV7-3,once,-,TGTGCCAGCAGCCCCCACCCCGGTACAGGGCTCACAGATACGCAGTATTTT,CASSPHPGTGLTDTQYF
TRBJ1-1,TRBV10-3,many,TRBD1,TGTGCCATCACGACAGGGGTAGGTGAAGCTTTCTTT,CAITTGVGEAFF
TRBJ1-2,TRBV7-9,-,-,TGTGCCAGCAGCTTAGCGCTAGATGGCTACACCTTC,CASSLALDGYTF
TRBJ1-2,TRBV3-1/TRBV3-2,once,TRBD1,TGTGCCAGCAGCCATAGACAGGGGACTGGCTACACCTTC,CASSHRQGTGYTF
TRBJ1-6,TRBV6-2/TRBV6-3,-,TRBD1,TGTGCCAGCAGTTACCCGACAGGGGGCGTTGATAATTCACCCCTCCACTTT,CASSYPTGGVDNSPLHF
TRBJ1-4,TRBV27,-,TRBD1,TGTGCCAGCAGGTCGACAGGGGGCTACGAAAAACTGTTTTTT,CASRSTGGYEKLFF
TRBJ2-1,TRBV2,few,TRBD2,TGTGCCAGCAGTGTGTCTAGCGGGGCCTACAATGAGCAGTTCTTC,CASSVSSGAYNEQFF
TRBJ1-1,TRBV6-2/TRBV6-3,-,-,TGTGCCAGCAGCTCGACGGGGACTGAAGCTTTCTTT,CASSSTGTEAFF
TRBJ2-4,TRBV28,once,TRBD1,TGTGCCAGCAGTCCGACAGGGGTAAGCGGAAACATTCAGTACTTC,CASSPTGVSGNIQYF
TRBJ1-5,TRBV6-5,-,-,TGTGCCAGCATGGACCGTCAGCCCCAGCATTTT,CASMDRQPQHF
TRBJ2-1,TRBV9,-,-,TGTGCCAGCAGCCTACGAGCGGCCCTCTCCTACAATGAGCAGTTCTTC,CASSLRAALSYNEQFF
TRBJ2-5,TRBV7-8,-,-,TGTGCCAGCAGCTTAGGGCTCCTAGGGGTGGAGACCCAGTACTTC,CASSLGLLGVETQYF
TRBJ1-4,TRBV7-2,few,-,TGTGCCAGCAGCTTAGAATTGGGCAGCTATGAAAAACTGTTTTTT,CASSLELGSYEKLFF
TRBJ1-3,TRBV28,-,TRBD1,TGTGCCAGCAAGGACAGGGGCTTTTCGGGAAACACCATATATTTT,CASKDRGFSGNTIYF
TRBJ1-6,TRBV10-3,-,-,TGTGCCATCAGTGAGTCGGCCAGCTCCTATAATTCACCCCTCCACTTT,CAISESASSYNSPLHF